This T cell receptor beta chain comes out of a study of shared clonotypes between healthy human individuals. Profiled with immunoSEQ multiplex PCR; TCRdb holds only in-frame clones, not every one. The table lists millions of clones, just over 90% of them singletons. V dropped 10 bases and J dropped 0; count of bases not matched to a gene: 7. Germline V gene sequence: CDR1 MDHEN, CDR2 SYDVKM. The CDR3 runs 14 residues. Naive CD8 cells, CD45RO-negative and positively selected for CCR7, excluded terminally differentiated effector memory CD45RA+ cells. The chain recombines TRBV28 with TRBJ2-7; TRBD1 agrees at 9 bases. The sequence was obtained from a man younger than 35 in good health. Some clones in this sample may be carry-over from other donors' samples. Sequenced material: naive CD8+ T cells from PBMCs. The CDR3 region is CAISDRGFSYEQYF. In DNA, the CDR3 is TGTGCCATCTCAGACAGGGGGTTCTCCTACGAGCAGTACTTC.